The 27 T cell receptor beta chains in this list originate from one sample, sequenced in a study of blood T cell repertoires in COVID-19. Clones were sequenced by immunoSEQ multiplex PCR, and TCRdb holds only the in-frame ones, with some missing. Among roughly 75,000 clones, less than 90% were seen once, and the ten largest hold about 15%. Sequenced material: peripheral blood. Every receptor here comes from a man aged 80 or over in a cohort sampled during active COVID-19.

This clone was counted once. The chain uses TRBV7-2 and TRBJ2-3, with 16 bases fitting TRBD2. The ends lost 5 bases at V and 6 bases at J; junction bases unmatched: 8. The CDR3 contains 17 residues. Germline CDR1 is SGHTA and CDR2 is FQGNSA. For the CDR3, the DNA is TGTGCCAGCAGCCTCGGGACTAGCGGGGGGGAGTGGGATACGCAGTATTTT. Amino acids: CASSLGTSGGEWDTQYF.

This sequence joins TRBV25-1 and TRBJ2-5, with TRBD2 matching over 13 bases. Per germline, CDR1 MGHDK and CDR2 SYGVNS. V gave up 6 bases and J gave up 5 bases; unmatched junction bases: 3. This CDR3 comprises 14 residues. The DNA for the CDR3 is TGTGCCAGCAGCTCGGGACTAGCGGGGGAGACCCAGTACTTC. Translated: CASSSGLAGETQYF.

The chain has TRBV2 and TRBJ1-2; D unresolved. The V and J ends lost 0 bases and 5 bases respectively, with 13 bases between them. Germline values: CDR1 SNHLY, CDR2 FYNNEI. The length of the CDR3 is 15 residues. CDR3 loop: CASSEAPGKAYGYTF. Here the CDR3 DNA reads TGTGCCAGCAGTGAAGCACCGGGGAAGGCATATGGCTACACCTTC.

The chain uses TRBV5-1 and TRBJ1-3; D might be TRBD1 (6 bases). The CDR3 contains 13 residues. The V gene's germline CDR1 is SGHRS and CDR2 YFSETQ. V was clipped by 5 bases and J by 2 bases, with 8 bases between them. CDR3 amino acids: CASRGAPGNTIYF. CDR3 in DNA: TGCGCCAGCAGGGGGGCCCCTGGAAACACCATATATTTT.

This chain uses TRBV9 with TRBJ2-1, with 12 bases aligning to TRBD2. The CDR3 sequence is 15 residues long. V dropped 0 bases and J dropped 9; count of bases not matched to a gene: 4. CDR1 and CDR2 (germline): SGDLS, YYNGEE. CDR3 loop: CASSVASGGVGEQFF. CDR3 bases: TGTGCCAGCAGCGTAGCTAGCGGGGGGGTAGGTGAGCAGTTCTTC.

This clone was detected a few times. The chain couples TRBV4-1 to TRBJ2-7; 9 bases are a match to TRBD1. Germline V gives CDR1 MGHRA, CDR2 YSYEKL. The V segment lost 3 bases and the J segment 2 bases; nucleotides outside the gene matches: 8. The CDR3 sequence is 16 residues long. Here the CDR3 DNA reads TGCGCCAGCAGCCATCTCCCGGGACAGGGTCCCTACGAGCAGTACTTC. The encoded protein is CASSHLPGQGPYEQYF.

This chain's CDR3 is CASSLGFRRSGGGGKTQYF. Here the CDR3 DNA reads TGTGCCAGCAGCTTAGGATTTCGTCGCAGCGGGGGTGGGGGAAAGACCCAGTACTTC. The V gene is TRBV7-2, the J gene TRBJ2-5, with TRBD2 matching over 8 bases. CDR1 SGHTA and CDR2 FQGNSA come from the germline V gene. The CDR3 is made up of 19 amino acids. J gave up 6 bases and V 1 base, and 19 bases lay outside the gene matches.

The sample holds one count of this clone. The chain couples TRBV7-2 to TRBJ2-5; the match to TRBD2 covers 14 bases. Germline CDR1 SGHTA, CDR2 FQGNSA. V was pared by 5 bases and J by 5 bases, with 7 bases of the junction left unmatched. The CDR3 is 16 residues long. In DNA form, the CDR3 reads TGTGCCAGCAGCAAGACTAGCGGGGGGGTGAAGGAGACCCAGTACTTC. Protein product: CASSKTSGGVKETQYF.

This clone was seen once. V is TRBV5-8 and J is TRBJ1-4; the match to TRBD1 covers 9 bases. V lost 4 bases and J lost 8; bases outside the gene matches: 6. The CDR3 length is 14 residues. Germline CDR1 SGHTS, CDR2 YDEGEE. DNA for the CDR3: TGTGCCAGCAGCCTTGACAGGGGGGGGGAAAAACTGTTTTTT. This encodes CASSLDRGGEKLFF.

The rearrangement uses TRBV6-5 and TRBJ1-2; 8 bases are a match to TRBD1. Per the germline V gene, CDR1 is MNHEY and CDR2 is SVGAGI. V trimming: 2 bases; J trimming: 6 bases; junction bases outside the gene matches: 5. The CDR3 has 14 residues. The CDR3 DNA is TGTGCCAGCAGTTACCTGACAGGGGATAATGGCTACACCTTC. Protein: CASSYLTGDNGYTF.

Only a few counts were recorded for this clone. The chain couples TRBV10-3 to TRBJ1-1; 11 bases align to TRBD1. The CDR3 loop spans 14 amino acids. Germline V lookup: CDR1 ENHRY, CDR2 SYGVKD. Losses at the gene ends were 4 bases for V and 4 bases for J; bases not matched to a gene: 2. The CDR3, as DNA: TGTGCCATCAGTGCAGGGACAGGGGGCACTGAAGCTTTCTTT. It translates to CAISAGTGGTEAFF.

The CDR3 coding sequence is TGTGCCAGCAGCCAACTAGCGGGGGTGAGCACAGATACGCAGTATTTT. Its translation is CASSQLAGVSTDTQYF. The chain employs TRBV3-1 (or the pseudogene TRBV3-2) and TRBJ2-3; 10 bases match TRBD2. The CDR3 extends over 16 amino acids. CDR1 and CDR2 from the germline V gene are LGHDT and YNNKEL (reference sequence). Germline trimming cut 2 bases from V and 0 bases from J; bases unmatched to any gene: 2.

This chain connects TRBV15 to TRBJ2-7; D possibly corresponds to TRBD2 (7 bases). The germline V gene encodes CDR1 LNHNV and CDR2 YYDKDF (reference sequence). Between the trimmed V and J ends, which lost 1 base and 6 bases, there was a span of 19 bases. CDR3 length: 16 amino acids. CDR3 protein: CATSRVGGRGAREQYF. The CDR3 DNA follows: TGTGCCACCAGCAGAGTTGGGGGCCGGGGGGCGCGCGAGCAGTACTTC.

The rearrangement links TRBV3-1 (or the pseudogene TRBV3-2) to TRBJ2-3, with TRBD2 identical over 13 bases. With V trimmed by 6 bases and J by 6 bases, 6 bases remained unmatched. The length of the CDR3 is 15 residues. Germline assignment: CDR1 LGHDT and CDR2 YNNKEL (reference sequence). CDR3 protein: CASSPGTSGADTQYF. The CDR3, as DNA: TGTGCCAGCAGTCCGGGGACTAGCGGGGCCGATACGCAGTATTTT.

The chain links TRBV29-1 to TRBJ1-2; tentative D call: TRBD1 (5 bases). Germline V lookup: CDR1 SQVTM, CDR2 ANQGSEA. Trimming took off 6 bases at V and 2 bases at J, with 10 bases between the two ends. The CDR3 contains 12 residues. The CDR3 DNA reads TGCAGCGTAGGGGACTGGAACTATGGCTACACCTTC. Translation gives CSVGDWNYGYTF.

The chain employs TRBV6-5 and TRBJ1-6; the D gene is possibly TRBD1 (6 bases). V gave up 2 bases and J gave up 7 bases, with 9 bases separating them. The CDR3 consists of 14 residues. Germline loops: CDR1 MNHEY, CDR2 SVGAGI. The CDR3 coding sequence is TGTGCCAGCAGTTACGACAGGCAGAATTCACCCCTCCACTTT. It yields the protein CASSYDRQNSPLHF.

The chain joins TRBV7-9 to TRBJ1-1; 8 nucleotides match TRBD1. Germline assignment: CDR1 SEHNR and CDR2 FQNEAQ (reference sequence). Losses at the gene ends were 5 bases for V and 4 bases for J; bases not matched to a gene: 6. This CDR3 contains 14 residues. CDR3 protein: CASSRDRGLTEAFF. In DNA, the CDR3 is TGTGCCAGCAGCCGCGACAGGGGCCTCACTGAAGCTTTCTTT.

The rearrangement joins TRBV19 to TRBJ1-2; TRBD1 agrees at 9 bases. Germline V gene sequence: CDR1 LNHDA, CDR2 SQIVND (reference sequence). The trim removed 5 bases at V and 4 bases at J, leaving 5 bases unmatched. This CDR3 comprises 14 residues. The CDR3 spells CASSLTTGGYGYTF. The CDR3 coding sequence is TGTGCCAGTAGTCTAACGACAGGGGGCTATGGCTACACCTTC.

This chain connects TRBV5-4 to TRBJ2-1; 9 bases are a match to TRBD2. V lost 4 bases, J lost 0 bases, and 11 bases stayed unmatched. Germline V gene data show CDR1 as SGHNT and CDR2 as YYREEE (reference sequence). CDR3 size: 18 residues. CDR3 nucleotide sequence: TGTGCCAGCAGCAGCTCGGGTAGCGGGGGCCGCTCCTACAATGAGCAGTTCTTC. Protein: CASSSSGSGGRSYNEQFF.

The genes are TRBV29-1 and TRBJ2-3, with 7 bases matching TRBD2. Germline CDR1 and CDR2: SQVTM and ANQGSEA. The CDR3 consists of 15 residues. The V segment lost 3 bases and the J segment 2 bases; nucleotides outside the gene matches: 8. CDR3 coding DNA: TGCAGCGTTGAGGGCGCCGGGGGGTTCACAGATACGCAGTATTTT. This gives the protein CSVEGAGGFTDTQYF.

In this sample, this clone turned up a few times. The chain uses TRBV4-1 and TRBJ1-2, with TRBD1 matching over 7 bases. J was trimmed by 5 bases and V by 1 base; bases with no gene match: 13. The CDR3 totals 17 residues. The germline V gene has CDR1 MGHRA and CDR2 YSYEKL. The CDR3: CASSQAHGGGAGYGYTF. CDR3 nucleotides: TGCGCCAGCAGCCAAGCCCATGGAGGGGGCGCTGGGTATGGCTACACCTTC.

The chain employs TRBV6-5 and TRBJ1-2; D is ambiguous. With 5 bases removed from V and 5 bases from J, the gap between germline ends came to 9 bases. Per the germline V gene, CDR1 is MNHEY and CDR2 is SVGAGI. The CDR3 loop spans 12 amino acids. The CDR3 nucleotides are TGTGCCAGCAGTCAACTAGGGTATGGCTACACCTTC. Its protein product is CASSQLGYGYTF.

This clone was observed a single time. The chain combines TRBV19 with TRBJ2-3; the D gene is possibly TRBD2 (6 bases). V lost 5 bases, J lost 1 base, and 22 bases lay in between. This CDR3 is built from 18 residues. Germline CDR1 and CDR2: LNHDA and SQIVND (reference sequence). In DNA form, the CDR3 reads TGTGCCAGTAGTGCCCAAAATTCACGGGGAGGTGGCACAGATACGCAGTATTTT. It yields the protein CASSAQNSRGGGTDTQYF.

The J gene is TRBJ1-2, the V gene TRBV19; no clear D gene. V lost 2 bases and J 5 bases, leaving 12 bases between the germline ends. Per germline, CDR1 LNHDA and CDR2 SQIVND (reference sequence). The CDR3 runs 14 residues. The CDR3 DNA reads TGTGCCAGTAGTATAACCGAACGGTTTTATGGCTACACCTTC. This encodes CASSITERFYGYTF.

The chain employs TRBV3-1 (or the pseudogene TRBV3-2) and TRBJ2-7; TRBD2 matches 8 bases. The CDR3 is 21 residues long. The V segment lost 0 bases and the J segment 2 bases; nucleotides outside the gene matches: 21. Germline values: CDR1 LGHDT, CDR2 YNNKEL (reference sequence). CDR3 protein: CASSQEDLTLGDGGDTYEQYF. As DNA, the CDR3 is TGTGCCAGCAGCCAAGAGGACCTAACCTTAGGGGACGGGGGGGACACCTACGAGCAGTACTTC.

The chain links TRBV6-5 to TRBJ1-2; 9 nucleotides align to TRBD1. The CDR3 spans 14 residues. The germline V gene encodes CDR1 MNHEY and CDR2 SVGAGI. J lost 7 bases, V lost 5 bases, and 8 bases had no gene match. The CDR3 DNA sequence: TGTGCCAGCAGTCCCGGGACAGGGTTTGGTGGCTACACCTTC. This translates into CASSPGTGFGGYTF.

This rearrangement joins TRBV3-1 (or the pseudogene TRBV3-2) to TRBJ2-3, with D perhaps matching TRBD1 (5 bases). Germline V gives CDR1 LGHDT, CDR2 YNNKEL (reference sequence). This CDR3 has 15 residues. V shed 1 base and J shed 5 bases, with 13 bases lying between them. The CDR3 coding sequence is TGTGCCAGCAGCCAAGCAAAAGGGGCTGGAGATACGCAGTATTTT. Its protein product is CASSQAKGAGDTQYF.